This T cell receptor beta chain derives from a study of PD-L1 blockade in urothelial cancer. Study-wide background: Among blood samples, the median T cell count was some 140,000.

Trimming shortened V by 6 bases and J by 2 bases, and 22 bases separated the two germline ends. This CDR3 contains 18 residues. Germline values: CDR1 SGHAT, CDR2 FQNNGV. As concerns this clone: Its antigen is as yet unknown.

Sequencing used immunoSEQ multiplex PCR; TCRdb keeps in-frame clones, though not all of them. The data show 80,000 to 130,000 clones, roughly nine tenths seen once. Overall study results and limits: Better survival was predicted when blood TCR clonality before treatment fell below the median.

Between 1 and 8 samples, pretreatment and on-treatment, were given by each patient. This TCR was recovered from a woman older than 75 with urothelial cancer. The J gene is TRBJ2-2, the V gene TRBV11-2, with a possible D match to TRBD1 (6 bases). The input for sequencing was PBMCs, taken around atezolizumab (anti-PD-L1) treatment. The CDR3 here is CASRAFLARGYNTGELFF. CDR3 DNA sequence: TGTGCCAGCAGAGCCTTCCTGGCCAGGGGCTACAACACCGGGGAGCTGTTTTTT.